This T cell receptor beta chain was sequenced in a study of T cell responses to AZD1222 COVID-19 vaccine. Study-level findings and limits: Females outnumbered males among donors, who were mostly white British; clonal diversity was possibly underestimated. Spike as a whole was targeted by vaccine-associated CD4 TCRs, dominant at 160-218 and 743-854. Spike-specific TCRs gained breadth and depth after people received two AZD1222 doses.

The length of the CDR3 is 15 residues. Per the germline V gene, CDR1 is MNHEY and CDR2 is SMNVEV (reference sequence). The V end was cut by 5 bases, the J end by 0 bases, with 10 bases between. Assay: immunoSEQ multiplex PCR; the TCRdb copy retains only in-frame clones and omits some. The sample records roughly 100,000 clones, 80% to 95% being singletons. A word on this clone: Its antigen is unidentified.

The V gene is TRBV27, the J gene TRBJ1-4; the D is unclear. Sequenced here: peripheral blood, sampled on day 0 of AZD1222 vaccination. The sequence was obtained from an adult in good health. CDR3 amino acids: CASSRRSTTNEKLFF. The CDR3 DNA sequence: TGTGCCAGCAGTCGAAGATCCACAACTAATGAAAAACTGTTTTTT. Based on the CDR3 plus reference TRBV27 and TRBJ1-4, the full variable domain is EAQVTQNPRYLITVTGKKLTVTCSQNMNHEYMSWYRQDPGLGLRQIYYSMNVEVTDKGDVPEGYKVSRKEKRNFPLILESPSPNQTSLYFCASSRRSTTNEKLFFGSGTQLSVL.